This T cell receptor (beta chain) was captured in a study of cytomegalovirus exposure and HLA in healthy donors. Germline V lookup: CDR1 GTSNPN, CDR2 SVGIG (reference sequence). Trimming removed 2 bases at V and 1 base at J, with 3 bases between. This CDR3 spans 11 amino acids. This clone was recorded once. PCR primers comprised 60 Vbeta and 13 Jbeta primers. The protocol was immunoSEQ multiplex PCR, while the TCRdb copy is restricted to in-frame clones and leaves out a portion. The data hold about 130,000 clones, with approximately 70% observed a single time. Those who donated were healthy bone marrow donors.

The sequenced sample consisted of PBMCs. The source of this sequence is a woman aged 60-75 years in good health and CMV-seropositive. The rearrangement uses TRBV30 and TRBJ2-7; no reliable D call. The CDR3: CAWSSSYEQYF. CDR3 in DNA: TGTGCCTGGAGTTCTTCCTACGAGCAGTACTTC. The full variable domain, completed using reference TRBV30 and TRBJ2-7, is SQTIHQWPATLVQPVGSPLSLECTVEGTSNPNLYWYRQAAGRGLQLLFYSVGIGQISSEVPQNLSASRPQDRQFILSSKKLLLSDSGFYLCAWSSSYEQYFGPGTRLTVT.